This T cell receptor beta chain was found in a study of blood T cell repertoires in COVID-19. Study at large: COVID-19 samples from acute and convalescent phases originated in the United States, Italy and Spain.

TCRdb's copy holds only in-frame clones and misses some; the assay was immunoSEQ multiplex PCR. The table shows tens of thousands of clones, with 75% to 85% occurring only once. The V gene lost 2 bases and the J gene lost 3 bases, with 13 bases spanning the gap. CDR3 size: 16 residues. Germline lookup yields CDR1 SGHTA and CDR2 FQGNSA. The sample consisted of peripheral blood. This chain joins TRBV7-2 and TRBJ2-2, with a weak D call TRBD2 (6 bases). This receptor was taken from a woman in her 70s with acute or convalescent COVID-19. Here the CDR3 DNA reads TGTGCCAGCAGCTTAAATTCCCCGGGGGACACCGGGGAGCTGTTTTTT. This codes for CASSLNSPGDTGELFF.